This TCR beta chain derives from a study of vaccination and CD4 T cells after COVID-19. Overall study context: Post-COVID draws followed diagnosis by a median approximately 100 days (range 35 to 161). Overlapping peptides covering the spike proteins of SARS-CoV-2, HCoV-NL63, HCoV-OC43 and HCoV-229E were added to stimulate cells.

This clonotype turned up a few times. Its cognate antigen is unknown. The treatment was: roughly 10-day PBMC culture with coronavirus spike peptide pools or control peptides (ViraFEST assay). This CDR3 is built from 14 residues. Germline V lookup: CDR1 SGHNT, CDR2 YENEEA. V lost 4 bases, J lost 1 base, and 11 bases lay in between. Regarding the study as a whole: When vaccine-specific clones from convalescent patients were examined, 304 of 307 were spike mono-reactive.

Sequencing of the DNA from cultured CD4+ T cells was carried out with the Oncomine TCR Beta short-read assay. Extraction of genomic DNA was performed on cultured CD4+ T cells. TCRdb analysed the PCR reads with MiXCR anew, one entry per CDR3 protein. The sample has some 16,000 distinct CDR3 sequences; around 79% are singletons. This specimen was CD4+ T cells from blood, cultured in vitro, taken after SARS-CoV-2 vaccination. V gene TRBV11-3 combines with J gene TRBJ2-7; possibly TRBD1 for D (6 bases). The TCR originated in a human donor who received a COVID-19 vaccine. The CDR3 loop reads CASSSTRGSYEQYF. Here the CDR3 DNA reads TGTGCCAGCAGCTCCACCAGGGGATCCTACGAGCAGTACTTC. Complete variable domain (other parts from reference TRBV11-3 and TRBJ2-7): EAGVVQSPRYKIIEKKQPVAFWCNPISGHNTLYWYLQNLGQGPELLIRYENEEAVDDSQLPKDRFSAERLKGVDSTLKIQPAELGDSAVYLCASSSTRGSYEQYFGPGTRLTVT.